This record covers a single T cell receptor beta chain. Its cognate antigen is unknown. Trimming took off 0 bases at V and 8 bases at J, with 11 bases between the two ends. This CDR3 has 14 amino acids. Sequencing used immunoSEQ version 4 in survey mode. Produced via immunoSEQ multiplex PCR; TCRdb's table is partial and in-frame only. The sample includes tens of thousands of clones, about 69% seen only once; the top ten take under 2%. The data were taken from a study of persistence of HIV-infected CD4 T cells. Overall study context: Donors were ART-treated; their CMV- and Gag-responding CD4+ T cells were isolated.

An overlapping HIV-1 Gag peptide pool stimulated these cells at roughly 1 ug/peptide/mL. Sorted nonresponding memory CD4+ T cells were CD40L-negative, CD69-negative, CD45RO-high. Anti-CD28/CD49d costimulation, CD40-blocking antibody and enfuvirtide were given to CD8-depleted PBMCs for less than 20 hours. Study observations and caveats: CMV- and Gag-responding cells had lower TCRbeta richness than CD3/CD28-responding cells.

This specimen was CD4+ T cells sorted from PBMCs after roughly 19-hour stimulation, taken from a patient who received antiretroviral therapy. The TCR originated in an adult man with HIV who was CMV-seropositive. The V call is TRBV23-1, the J call TRBJ2-1, with a tentative D call TRBD2 (6 bases). TRBV23-1 has ORF status, its function being uncertain. The CDR3 region is CASSQSRRRDEQFF. CDR3 in DNA: TGCGCCAGCAGTCAATCGAGGAGGAGGGATGAGCAGTTCTTC.